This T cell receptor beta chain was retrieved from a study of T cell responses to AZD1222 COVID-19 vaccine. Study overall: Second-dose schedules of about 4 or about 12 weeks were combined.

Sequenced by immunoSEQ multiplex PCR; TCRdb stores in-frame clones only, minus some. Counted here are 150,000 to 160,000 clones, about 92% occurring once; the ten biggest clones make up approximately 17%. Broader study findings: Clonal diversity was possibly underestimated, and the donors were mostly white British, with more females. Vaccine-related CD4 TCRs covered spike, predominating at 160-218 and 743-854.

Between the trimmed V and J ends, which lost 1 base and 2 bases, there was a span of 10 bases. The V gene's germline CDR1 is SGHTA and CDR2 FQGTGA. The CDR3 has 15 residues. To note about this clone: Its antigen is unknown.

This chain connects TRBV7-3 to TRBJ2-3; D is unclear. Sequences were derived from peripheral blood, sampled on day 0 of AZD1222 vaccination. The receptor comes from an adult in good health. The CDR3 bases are TGTGCCAGCAGCTTAAGTTCACAGAACACAGATACGCAGTATTTT. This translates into CASSLSSQNTDTQYF.